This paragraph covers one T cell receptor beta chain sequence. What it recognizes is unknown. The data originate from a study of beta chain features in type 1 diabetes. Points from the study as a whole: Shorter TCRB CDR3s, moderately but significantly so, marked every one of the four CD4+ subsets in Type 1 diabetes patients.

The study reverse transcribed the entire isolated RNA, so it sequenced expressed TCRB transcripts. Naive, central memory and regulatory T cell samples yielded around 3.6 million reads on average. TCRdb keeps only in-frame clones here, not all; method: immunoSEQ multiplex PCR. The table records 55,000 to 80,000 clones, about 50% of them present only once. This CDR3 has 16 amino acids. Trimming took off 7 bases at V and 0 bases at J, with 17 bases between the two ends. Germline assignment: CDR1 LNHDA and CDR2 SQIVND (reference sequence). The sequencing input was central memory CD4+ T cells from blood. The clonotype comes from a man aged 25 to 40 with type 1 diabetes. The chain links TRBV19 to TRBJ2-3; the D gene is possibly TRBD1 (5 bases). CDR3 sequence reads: CASNPRGGVSTDTQYF. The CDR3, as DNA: TGTGCCAGTAACCCAAGGGGCGGAGTGAGCACAGATACGCAGTATTTT.